The 27 T cell receptor beta chains listed next were all sequenced from one sample in a study of blood T cells in healthy people across ages (dated by TCRdb to 2015 to 2017). The library was obtained by 5' RACE. Sequencing instrument: Illumina HiSeq 2500. A second PCR of about 6 to 11 cycles was performed with a sample-barcoded 5' primer and a J-beta primer mix. The public reads were quality trimmed at Q25 with fastp and then assembled into clones with MiXCR by TCRdb, keeping productive beta chains. Every distinct CDR3 protein forms one entry, paired with its most common genes and DNA. The sample data list over a million distinct CDR3 sequences, and roughly 45% of these were observed just once. The ten biggest clones cover 7.9% of the sample. The specimen sequenced was blood. The receptor set was obtained from a woman under 30 in good health.

The V and J genes are TRBV6-6 and TRBJ1-1, with 7 bases matching TRBD1. The CDR3 loop spans 14 amino acids. V trimming: 6 bases; J trimming: 3 bases; junction bases outside the gene matches: 7. The germline V gene encodes CDR1 MNHNY and CDR2 SVGAGI (reference sequence). Written as DNA, the CDR3 is TGTGCCAGCAGAGAACAGGGGTCCTACACTGAAGCTTTCTTT. As protein: CASREQGSYTEAFF.

This chain links TRBV20-1 with TRBJ2-1, with 13 bases aligning to TRBD2. The CDR3 runs to 15 residues. V lost 5 bases, J lost 12 bases, and 13 bases stayed unmatched. The germline V gene encodes CDR1 DFQATT and CDR2 SNEGSKA (reference sequence). CDR3 DNA sequence: TGCAGTGCTCCCCCAACTAGCGGGGGGGCCGTAGGGCAGTTCTTC. The encoded protein is CSAPPTSGGAVGQFF.

This clonotype has a single count. V is TRBV4-2 and J is TRBJ1-2; TRBD1 is a possible D gene (6 bases). This CDR3 has 13 amino acids. Germline values: CDR1 LGHNA, CDR2 YNFKEQ. The ends were cut back, 4 bases at V and 6 bases at J, with 12 bases in the middle. CDR3 region: CASSRDKYDGYTF. CDR3 nucleotide sequence: TGTGCCAGCAGCCGGGACAAATACGATGGCTACACCTTC.

This chain connects TRBV20-1 to TRBJ2-3; 8 nucleotides match TRBD2. CDR1 is DFQATT, CDR2 SNEGSKA, per germline (reference sequence). CDR3 length: 14 amino acids. The V and J ends lost 5 bases and 0 bases, in that order; junction bases with no gene match: 4. This chain's CDR3 is CSALSGTSTDTQYF. CDR3 nucleotide sequence: TGCAGTGCTCTTAGCGGGACTAGCACAGATACGCAGTATTTT.

The V and J genes are TRBV6-2 or TRBV6-3 and TRBJ2-7, with TRBD2 identical over 9 bases. The length of the CDR3 is 16 residues. The V and J ends lost 8 bases and 0 bases, in that order; junction bases with no gene match: 11. Germline CDR1 MNHEY, CDR2 SVGEGT. DNA for the CDR3: TGTGCCAGCGGACACCCGCTAGCGGGGACCTCCTACGAGCAGTACTTC. The encoded protein is CASGHPLAGTSYEQYF.

This chain uses TRBV30 with TRBJ1-6; D is possibly TRBD1 (5 bases). This CDR3 spans 16 amino acids. Looked up from germline, CDR1 is GTSNPN and CDR2 is SVGIG (reference sequence). CDR3 sequence: CAYQNGDPRRNSPLHF. CDR3 bases: TGTGCTTACCAAAACGGGGACCCTAGGAGGAATTCACCCCTCCACTTT.

This clonotype was counted a few times. The chain has TRBV11-2 and TRBJ2-7, with 8 nucleotides matching TRBD2. Germline CDR1 and CDR2: SGHAT and FQNNGV. V lost 5 bases, J lost 2 bases, and 8 bases stayed unmatched. The CDR3 length is 15 residues. The CDR3 nucleotides are TGTGCCAGCAGCCAACTTAGCGGGATCCCCTACGAGCAGTACTTC. Amino acid sequence: CASSQLSGIPYEQYF.

This sequence joins TRBV27 and TRBJ1-2; TRBD1 agrees at 8 bases. Per germline, CDR1 MNHEY and CDR2 SMNVEV (reference sequence). The CDR3 has 13 residues. Trimming removed 6 bases from V and 5 bases from J; junction bases left unmatched: 5. The CDR3, as DNA: TGTGCCAGCAGCGTGGGACAGGCATATGGCTACACCTTC. This encodes CASSVGQAYGYTF.

This clonotype was recorded a few times. The chain carries TRBV6-1 and TRBJ2-5, with 9 bases lining up with TRBD2. The CDR3 is 18 amino acids. The V gene end was trimmed by 6 bases and the J gene end by 3 bases; junction bases not matched to a gene: 17. The germline CDR1 and CDR2 sequences are MNHNS and SASEGT. The CDR3 nucleotides read TGTGCCAGCAGCCCCCTGGCTAGCGGGGAATGGCCAAAAGAGACCCAGTACTTC. This gives the protein CASSPLASGEWPKETQYF.

The rearrangement uses TRBV6-1 and TRBJ2-5; no reliable D call. The V and J ends lost 5 bases and 5 bases respectively, with 12 bases between them. Germline V gene data show CDR1 as MNHNS and CDR2 as SASEGT. The CDR3 loop spans 13 amino acids. The CDR3 bases are TGTGCCAGCAGTACGCTATGGGCGGAGACCCAGTACTTC. Protein product: CASSTLWAETQYF.

This clonotype was detected a few times. The V gene is TRBV15, the J gene TRBJ2-3; 12 bases fit TRBD2. Germline assignment: CDR1 LNHNV and CDR2 YYDKDF (reference sequence). V dropped 5 bases and J dropped 4; count of bases not matched to a gene: 7. This CDR3 has 16 amino acids. CDR3: CATSVRLAGVADTQYF. Here the CDR3 DNA reads TGTGCCACCAGCGTAAGACTAGCGGGAGTGGCAGATACGCAGTATTTT.

The J gene is TRBJ1-1, the V gene TRBV28; D is ambiguous. Germline V gene data show CDR1 as MDHEN and CDR2 as SYDVKM. The CDR3 contains 13 residues. Trimming took 4 bases from V and 11 from J, leaving 17 bases between them. As DNA, the CDR3 is TGTGCCAGCAGTTCCCCCCTTCGGATAGGGGCTTTCTTT. This sequence encodes CASSSPLRIGAFF. Full variable domain (remainder filled in from reference TRBV28 and TRBJ1-1): DVKVTQSSRYLVKRTGEKVFLECVQDMDHENMFWYRQDPGLGLRLIYFSYDVKMKEKGDIPEGYSVSREKKERFSLILESASTNQTSMYLCASSSPLRIGAFFGQGTRLTVV.

Details on this clonotype: A much larger clone differs by one base, so this may be a read error. The chain carries TRBV5-1 and TRBJ2-1; TRBD2 might be the D (6 bases). CDR1 SGHRS and CDR2 YFSETQ come from the germline V gene. The CDR3 length is 15 residues. V lost 4 bases to trimming and J lost 8 bases, with 19 bases between them. CDR3 protein: CASSAVEGRYDEQFF. CDR3 in DNA: TGCGCCAGCAGCGCAGTTGAAGGGAGGTACGATGAGCAGTTCTTC.

The rearrangement joins TRBV4-1 to TRBJ1-4; TRBD1 aligns across 7 bases. This CDR3 has 17 residues. Germline V gives CDR1 MGHRA, CDR2 YSYEKL. Trimming took 5 bases from V and 4 from J; bases not matched to a gene: 13. The CDR3 DNA follows: TGCGCCAGCAGCTCCCGCGGGACAGACCTATTTAATGAAAAACTGTTTTTT. Protein product: CASSSRGTDLFNEKLFF.

The chain links TRBV20-1 to TRBJ1-1; no reliable D call. CDR3 length equals 14 residues. Between the trimmed V and J ends, which lost 3 bases and 1 base, there was a span of 12 bases. Germline CDR1 and CDR2: DFQATT and SNEGSKA (reference sequence). CDR3 protein: CSASTPEKNTEAFF. DNA of the CDR3: TGCAGTGCTAGTACTCCGGAGAAGAACACTGAAGCTTTCTTT.

The chain employs TRBV20-1 and TRBJ2-1, with a tentative D call TRBD2 (5 bases). V was pared by 5 bases and J by 6 bases, with 20 bases between. CDR3 length: 15 amino acids. CDR1 is DFQATT and CDR2 is SNEGSKA in the germline V gene (reference sequence). The CDR3 loop reads CSAAPSGVSPNEQFF. In nucleotides, the CDR3 is TGCAGTGCTGCCCCGAGCGGTGTTTCGCCCAATGAGCAGTTCTTC.

This chain joins TRBV7-2 and TRBJ2-7; 9 bases fit TRBD2. The CDR3 loop spans 19 amino acids. V was pared by 4 bases and J by 2 bases, with 18 bases of the junction left unmatched. Germline V gives CDR1 SGHTA, CDR2 FQGNSA. Written as DNA, the CDR3 is TGTGCCAGCAGCTGGACGACTAGCGGAAGAGCATTAGCAGCCTACGAGCAGTACTTC. The encoded protein is CASSWTTSGRALAAYEQYF.

This clonotype was counted a few times. The chain couples TRBV12-3 or TRBV12-4 to TRBJ2-5, with 13 bases identical to TRBD2. V dropped 6 bases and J dropped 1; count of bases not matched to a gene: 14. This CDR3 has 19 residues. The CDR3 coding sequence is TGTGCCAGCAGACGTACGACGGGACTAGCGGGGAACCCCCAAGAGACCCAGTACTTC. Translating gives CASRRTTGLAGNPQETQYF.

The CDR3 sequence is CASRGRYQEDEKLFF. CDR3 nucleotide sequence: TGTGCCAGCAGGGGAAGGTACCAGGAGGATGAAAAACTGTTTTTT. This chain links TRBV12-3 or TRBV12-4 with TRBJ1-4; D remains unclear. The CDR3 consists of 15 residues. V lost 6 bases and J lost 6, with 17 bases in between.

This clonotype was counted a few times. The chain is built from TRBV21-1 and TRBJ1-2; the DNA was not compared with TRBD1, the D call given in the table. TRBV21-1 is noted as a pseudogene. The CDR3 extends over 17 amino acids. The CDR3 sequence is CASSKPRDRGKPYGYTF. The CDR3 DNA reads TGTGCCAGCAGCAAGCCCCGGGACAGGGGAAAACCCTATGGCTACACCTTC.

This rearrangement joins TRBV5-5 to TRBJ2-7; D unresolved. Germline assignment: CDR1 SGHKS and CDR2 YYEKEE (reference sequence). This CDR3 is built from 17 residues. The V and J ends lost 4 bases and 2 bases respectively, with 22 bases between them. The CDR3 sequence: CASSLRQTTASPYEQYF. The CDR3 DNA sequence: TGTGCCAGCAGCCTAAGGCAAACGACCGCGTCACCCTACGAGCAGTACTTC.

This clonotype was observed a handful of times. This chain uses TRBV20-1 with TRBJ1-6; 9 positions match TRBD1. There are 17 residues in the CDR3. From germline, CDR1 is DFQATT and CDR2 SNEGSKA (reference sequence). V was pared by 2 bases and J by 5 bases, with 10 bases of the junction left unmatched. The DNA of the CDR3 is TGCAGTGCTAGAACTCTGGCGGGACAGGGAAATAATTCACCCCTCCACTTT. Translation: CSARTLAGQGNNSPLHF.

The rearrangement uses TRBV20-1 and TRBJ2-7, with D maybe TRBD1 (6 bases). Trimming pared 0 bases from V and 2 bases from J, leaving 11 bases between. Germline loops: CDR1 DFQATT, CDR2 SNEGSKA (reference sequence). This CDR3 is 14 amino acids long. CDR3 nucleotide sequence: TGCAGTGCTAGAGATACCCGACAGGCCTACGAGCAGTACTTC. Protein sequence: CSARDTRQAYEQYF.

This clonotype came up a few times. V is TRBV14 and J is TRBJ2-5; tentative D call: TRBD2 (5 bases). The CDR3 is 12 residues long. V lost 4 bases and J lost 9, with 12 bases in between. Germline CDR1 is SGHDN and CDR2 is FVKESK. The CDR3 DNA sequence: TGTGCCAGCAGCCCAGATTCCGGGGCCCAGTACTTC. It yields the protein CASSPDSGAQYF.

The sample holds a few counts of this clonotype. The chain uses TRBV3-1 and TRBJ2-7; the D gene is possibly TRBD2 (5 bases). Trimming took 2 bases from V and 2 from J, leaving 25 bases between them. Per the germline V gene, CDR1 is LGHDT and CDR2 is YNNKEL (reference sequence). CDR3 size: 19 residues. CDR3 sequence reads: CASSQLGGIGRAATYEQYF. The CDR3, as DNA: TGTGCCAGCAGCCAATTGGGCGGAATCGGACGAGCGGCTACCTACGAGCAGTACTTC.

This sequence joins TRBV4-2 and TRBJ1-5; D perhaps matches TRBD1 (5 bases). V lost 5 bases and J 4 bases, leaving 18 bases between the germline ends. Germline V CDR1 and CDR2: LGHNA, YNFKEQ. The CDR3 contains 16 residues. The CDR3 loop reads CASSRPRDATNQPQHF. The CDR3 DNA sequence: TGTGCCAGCAGCAGACCCCGGGACGCAACAAATCAGCCCCAGCATTTT.

The CDR3 reads CASSLTGAENTEAFF. The CDR3 DNA follows: TGTGCCAGCAGCTTAACGGGGGCCGAAAACACTGAAGCTTTCTTT. The V call is TRBV7-3, the J call TRBJ1-1; maybe TRBD1 (6 bases). Trimming removed 0 bases at V and 2 bases at J, with 10 bases between. This CDR3 region has 15 residues. Germline CDR1 and CDR2: SGHTA and FQGTGA.